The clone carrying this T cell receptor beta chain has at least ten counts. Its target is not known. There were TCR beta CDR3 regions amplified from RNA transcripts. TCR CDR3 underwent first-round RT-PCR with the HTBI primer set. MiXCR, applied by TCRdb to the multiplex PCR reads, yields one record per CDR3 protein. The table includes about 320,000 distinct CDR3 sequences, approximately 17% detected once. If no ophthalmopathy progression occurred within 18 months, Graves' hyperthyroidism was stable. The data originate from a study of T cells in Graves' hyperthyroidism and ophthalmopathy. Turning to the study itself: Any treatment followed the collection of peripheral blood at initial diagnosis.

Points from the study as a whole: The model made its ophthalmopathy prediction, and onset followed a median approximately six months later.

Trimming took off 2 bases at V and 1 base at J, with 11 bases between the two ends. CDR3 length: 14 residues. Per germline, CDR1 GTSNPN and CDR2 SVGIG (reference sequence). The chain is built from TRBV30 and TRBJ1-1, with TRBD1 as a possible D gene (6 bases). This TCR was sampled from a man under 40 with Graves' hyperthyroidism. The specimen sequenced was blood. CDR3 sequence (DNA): TGTGCCTGGAGTACCGGACAGCCGAACACTGAAGCTTTCTTT. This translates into CAWSTGQPNTEAFF.